A single sample is the source of the 20 T cell receptor beta chains below, sequenced in a study of T-cell reconstitution after alpha-beta-depleted transplantation in children. No cognate antigen is known for these TCRs. Study-wide points: By one year post-transplant, T-cell counts and diversity largely arose from T cells that were newly produced.

Molecular barcoding with unique molecular identifiers was used for the TCRbeta library. TCRdb redid the calling of the PCR reads with MiXCR, one entry per CDR3 protein. The sample records fewer than 350,000 distinct CDR3 sequences, around 7.3% being singletons. The source material was peripheral blood, sampled 360 days after TCRalphabeta/CD19-depleted stem cell transplant. The receptor source for this set is a female patient between 2 and 15 years old who had a stem cell transplant for Fanconi anemia, so the T cells may come from the graft donor.

This clonotype was counted ten times or more. The chain employs TRBV12-3 or TRBV12-4 and TRBJ2-3; 7 nucleotides line up with TRBD2. Germline trimming cut 7 bases from V and 3 bases from J; bases unmatched to any gene: 13. The CDR3 is made up of 16 amino acids. Here the CDR3 DNA reads TGTGCCAGCAACGTCCTCGGGGGGTGGGGGACAGATACGCAGTATTTT. Its translation is CASNVLGGWGTDTQYF.

The CDR3 coding sequence is TGTGCCAGCAGTTACTCGGCAGCTGGAAACACCATATATTTT. Its protein is CASSYSAAGNTIYF. The V gene is TRBV6-2 or TRBV6-3, the J gene TRBJ1-3; D gene uncertain. The CDR3 totals 14 residues. Germline CDR1 is MNHEY and CDR2 is SVGEGT. V was pared by 0 bases and J by 2 bases, with 5 bases between.

This clonotype has a count of ten or more. The chain couples TRBV21-1 to TRBJ2-7; the tabulated D call, TRBD2, remains unverified against the DNA. TRBV21-1 is a known pseudogene. CDR3 length: 17 amino acids. CDR3 coding DNA: TGTGCCAGCAGCAAACGTCCTCACCGCGGCCATTCCTACGAGCAGTACTTC. The encoded protein is CASSKRPHRGHSYEQYF.

This clonotype appeared many times. This may come from a read error, since a much larger clone is one base off. The rearrangement links TRBV6-2 or TRBV6-3 to TRBJ2-2; D remains unclear. V was cut by 2 bases and J by 4 bases, with 2 bases left in between. Germline loops: CDR1 MNHEY, CDR2 SVGEGT. This CDR3 spans 12 amino acids. In DNA form, the CDR3 reads TGTGCCAGCAGTTACGGCACCGGGGAGCTGTTTTTT. As protein: CASSYGTGELFF.

This clonotype was found many times. The V and J genes are TRBV4-3 and TRBJ2-2; D not resolved. Per germline, CDR1 LGHNA and CDR2 YSLEER. The CDR3 is made up of 16 amino acids. Trimming removed 3 bases from V and 2 bases from J, with 13 bases in between. CDR3 loop: CASSHPLHGNTGELFF. Written as DNA, the CDR3 is TGCGCCAGCAGCCACCCCCTTCACGGAAACACCGGGGAGCTGTTTTTT.

The chain joins TRBV7-9 to TRBJ1-2; 8 positions agree with TRBD1. In germline, CDR1 is SEHNR, CDR2 FQNEAQ (reference sequence). The CDR3 consists of 13 residues. V trimming: 3 bases; J trimming: 6 bases; junction bases outside the gene matches: 3. DNA of the CDR3: TGTGCCAGCAGCTTTTCGACAGGGGATGGCTACACCTTC. Translating gives CASSFSTGDGYTF.

A few counts support this clonotype. The chain uses TRBV18 and TRBJ2-7; 10 bases align to TRBD1. The CDR3 has 15 residues. J was trimmed by 6 bases and V by 4 bases; bases with no gene match: 9. Germline assignment: CDR1 KGHSH and CDR2 LQKENI. Here the CDR3 DNA reads TGTGCCAGCTCACGACAGGGGGCTACATCTCGCGAGCAGTACTTC. Amino acids: CASSRQGATSREQYF.

The rearrangement uses TRBV18 and TRBJ2-2; D remains unclear. CDR3 length: 13 residues. Trimming pared 8 bases from V and 3 bases from J, leaving 10 bases between. Per germline, CDR1 KGHSH and CDR2 LQKENI. The CDR3 DNA is TGTGCCAGCCCTACGTCGGACACCGGGGAGCTGTTTTTT. Protein: CASPTSDTGELFF. Full variable domain (remainder filled in from reference TRBV18 and TRBJ2-2): NAGVMQNPRHLVRRRGQEARLRCSPMKGHSHVYWYRQLPEEGLKFMVYLQKENIIDESGMPKERFSAEFPKEGPSILRIQQVVRGDSAAYFCASPTSDTGELFFGEGSRLTVL.

This clonotype was counted ten times or more. This chain uses TRBV12-3 or TRBV12-4 with TRBJ1-5; D is undetermined. The CDR3 loop spans 12 amino acids. The V end lost 2 bases, the J end lost 4 bases, and 3 bases lay between the germline ends. The CDR3 DNA sequence: TGTGCCAGCAGTTTAACGAATCAGCCCCAGCATTTT. It encodes CASSLTNQPQHF.

This clonotype was recorded many times. The chain has TRBV7-2 and TRBJ2-7; TRBD1 might be the D (5 bases). The CDR3 consists of 12 residues. Per the germline V gene, CDR1 is SGHTA and CDR2 is FQGNSA. Between the trimmed V and J ends, which lost 3 bases and 3 bases, there was a span of 6 bases. The CDR3 region is CASSLTVYEQYF. Written as DNA, the CDR3 is TGTGCCAGCAGCTTGACAGTCTACGAGCAGTACTTC. The whole variable domain, filled in from reference TRBV7-2 and TRBJ2-7, reads GAGVSQSPSNKVTEKGKDVELRCDPISGHTALYWYRQSLGQGLEFLIYFQGNSAPDKSGLPSDRFSAERTGGSVSTLTIQRTQQEDSAVYLCASSLTVYEQYFGPGTRLTVT.

The chain links TRBV18 to TRBJ2-7; no clear D gene. The ends were cut back, 4 bases at V and 6 bases at J, with 13 bases in the middle. The CDR3 is made up of 13 amino acids. Per the germline V gene, CDR1 is KGHSH and CDR2 is LQKENI. This chain's CDR3 is CASSLNSAAEQYV. Here the CDR3 DNA reads TGTGCCAGCTCACTGAACTCTGCGGCCGAGCAGTACGTC.

This clonotype was seen ten or more times. This chain uses TRBV13 with TRBJ2-3; 8 bases agree with TRBD2. V trimming: 0 bases; J trimming: 1 base; junction bases outside the gene matches: 6. Germline V gives CDR1 PRHDT, CDR2 FYEKMQ (reference sequence). CDR3 length equals 17 residues. In nucleotides, the CDR3 is TGTGCCAGCAGCTTAGGGGTCGGACTAGCTGGCACAGATACGCAGTATTTT. It codes for CASSLGVGLAGTDTQYF.

This clonotype has ten or more counts. This chain uses TRBV5-1 with TRBJ1-1; 7 nucleotides line up with TRBD1. The germline V gene has CDR1 SGHRS and CDR2 YFSETQ. Trimming removed 5 bases from V and 4 bases from J; junction bases left unmatched: 8. The CDR3 has 14 amino acids. Here the CDR3 reads CASRPGTDPTEAFF. CDR3 DNA sequence: TGCGCCAGCAGACCCGGGACAGACCCCACTGAAGCTTTCTTT. Looking up the rest from reference TRBV5-1 and TRBJ1-1 gives the full variable domain: KAGVTQTPRYLIKTRGQQVTLSCSPISGHRSVSWYQQTPGQGLQFLFEYFSETQRNKGNFPGRFSGRQFSNSRSEMNVSTLELGDSALYLCASRPGTDPTEAFFGQGTRLTVV.

This clonotype was detected only a few times. V and J are TRBV6-2 or TRBV6-3 and TRBJ1-5; D may be TRBD1 (5 bases). Trimming took off 6 bases at V and 7 bases at J, with 22 bases between the two ends. CDR1 and CDR2 from the germline V gene are MNHEY and SVGEGT. This CDR3 comprises 16 residues. The CDR3 loop reads CASSWNVGGAVQPQHF. CDR3 bases: TGTGCCAGCAGCTGGAACGTGGGGGGTGCGGTGCAGCCCCAGCATTTT.

This clonotype came up many times. This chain uses TRBV4-2 with TRBJ2-1, with 10 bases that match TRBD2. CDR1 is LGHNA and CDR2 is YNFKEQ in the germline V gene. V dropped 3 bases and J dropped 4; count of bases not matched to a gene: 6. The CDR3 runs 16 residues. This CDR3 reads CASSHPGTSAYNEQFF. The CDR3 region has the DNA TGTGCCAGCAGCCACCCCGGGACTAGCGCATACAATGAGCAGTTCTTC.

The genes are TRBV7-6 and TRBJ1-6; D is possibly TRBD1 (6 bases). This CDR3 spans 14 amino acids. CDR1 is SGHVS and CDR2 is FNYEAQ in the germline V gene. V lost 6 bases, J lost 9 bases, and 15 bases lay in between. Here the CDR3 reads CASSRSRGVSPLHF. The CDR3 DNA follows: TGTGCCAGCAGTCGATCAAGGGGGGTTTCACCCCTCCACTTT.

This clonotype was picked up a small number of times. The chain recombines TRBV19 with TRBJ2-7; 10 bases agree with TRBD1. Germline CDR1 is LNHDA and CDR2 is SQIVND (reference sequence). J gave up 0 bases and V 5 bases, and 4 bases lay outside the gene matches. CDR3 size: 15 residues. CDR3 bases: TGTGCCAGTAGTGGCCGGGACAGGGGCTCCTACGAGCAGTACTTC. This encodes CASSGRDRGSYEQYF.

This clonotype was detected many times. The CDR3 is CASSYDGAGDEQYF. The CDR3 nucleotides read TGTGCCAGCAGTTACGACGGGGCGGGGGACGAGCAGTACTTC. The V call is TRBV6-2 or TRBV6-3, the J call TRBJ2-7; 7 bases are a match to TRBD2. Trimming cost V 2 bases and J 5 bases; bases outside gene matches: 6. In germline, CDR1 is MNHEY, CDR2 SVGEGT. CDR3 length equals 14 residues.

This clonotype was seen a few times. V is TRBV7-2 and J is TRBJ1-2; TRBD1 might be the D (6 bases). The CDR3 has 17 amino acids. Germline V gene lookup returns CDR1 SGHTA and CDR2 FQGNSA. V was shortened by 5 bases and J by 0 bases, with 19 bases between the two germline ends. CDR3 bases: TGTGCCAGCAGCACCTCGGGGGGCAGGGCCTCTAACTATGGCTACACCTTC. It specifies CASSTSGGRASNYGYTF.

This clonotype occurred a few times. The chain uses TRBV5-1 and TRBJ2-3; 13 positions match TRBD2. Trimming cost V 2 bases and J 6 bases; bases outside gene matches: 9. Germline assignment: CDR1 SGHRS and CDR2 YFSETQ. The CDR3 extends over 17 amino acids. CDR3 DNA sequence: TGCGCCAGCAGCTTTAAACTAGCGGGGGGGCCAGGTGATACGCAGTATTTT. This codes for CASSFKLAGGPGDTQYF.